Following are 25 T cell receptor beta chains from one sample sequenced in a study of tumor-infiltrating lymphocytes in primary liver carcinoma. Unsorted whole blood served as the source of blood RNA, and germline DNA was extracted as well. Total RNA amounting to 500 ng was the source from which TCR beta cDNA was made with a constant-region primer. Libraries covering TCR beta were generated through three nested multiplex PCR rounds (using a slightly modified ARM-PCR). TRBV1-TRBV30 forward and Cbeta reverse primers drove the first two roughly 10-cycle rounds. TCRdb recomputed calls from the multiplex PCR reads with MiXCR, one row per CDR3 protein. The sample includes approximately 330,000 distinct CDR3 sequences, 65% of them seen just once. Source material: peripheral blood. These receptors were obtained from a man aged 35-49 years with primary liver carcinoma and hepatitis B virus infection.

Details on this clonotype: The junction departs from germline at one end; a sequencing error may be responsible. Here the CDR3 reads CATSRDGGRNEQFF. The CDR3 coding sequence is TGTGCCACCAGCCGAGACGGGGGCCGGAATGAGCAGTTCTTC. The rearrangement uses TRBV11-1 and TRBJ2-1; TRBD1 or TRBD2 may be the D gene (6 bases each). Looked up from germline, CDR1 is SGHAT and CDR2 is FQDESV (reference sequence). The CDR3 covers 14 residues.

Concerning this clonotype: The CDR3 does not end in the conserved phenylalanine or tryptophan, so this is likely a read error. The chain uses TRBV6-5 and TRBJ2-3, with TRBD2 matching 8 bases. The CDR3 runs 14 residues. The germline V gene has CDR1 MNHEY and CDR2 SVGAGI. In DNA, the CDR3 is TGTGTCAGCAGTTACTTCCCCGGGACTAGGGGGCAGTATTCT. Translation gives CVSSYFPGTRGQYS.

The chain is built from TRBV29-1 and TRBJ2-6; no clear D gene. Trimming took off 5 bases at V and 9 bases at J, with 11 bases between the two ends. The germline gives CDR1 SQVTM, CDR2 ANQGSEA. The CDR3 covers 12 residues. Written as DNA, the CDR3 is TGCAGCGTTTTCTCTGAGGTCAACGTCCTGACTTTC. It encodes CSVFSEVNVLTF.

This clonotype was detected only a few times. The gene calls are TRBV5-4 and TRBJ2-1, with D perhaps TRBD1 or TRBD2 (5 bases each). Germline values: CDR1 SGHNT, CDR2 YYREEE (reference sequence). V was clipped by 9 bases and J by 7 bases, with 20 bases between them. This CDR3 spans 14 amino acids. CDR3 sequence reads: CATSSLGRANEQFF. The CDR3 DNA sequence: TGTGCCACTAGCAGCTTGGGCAGGGCTAATGAGCAGTTCTTC.

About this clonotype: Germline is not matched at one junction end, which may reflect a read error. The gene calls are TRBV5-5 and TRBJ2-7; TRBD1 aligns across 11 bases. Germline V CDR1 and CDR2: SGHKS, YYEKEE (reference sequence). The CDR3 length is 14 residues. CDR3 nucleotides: TGTGTCAGCAGGACAAGGGACAGGGGGTACGAGCAGTACTTC. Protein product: CVSRTRDRGYEQYF.

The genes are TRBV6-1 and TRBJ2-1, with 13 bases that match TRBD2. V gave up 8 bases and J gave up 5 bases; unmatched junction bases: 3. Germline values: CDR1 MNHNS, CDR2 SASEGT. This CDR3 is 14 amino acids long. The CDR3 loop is CASWGLAGHNEQFF. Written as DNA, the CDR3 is TGTGCCAGCTGGGGACTAGCGGGACACAATGAGCAGTTCTTC.

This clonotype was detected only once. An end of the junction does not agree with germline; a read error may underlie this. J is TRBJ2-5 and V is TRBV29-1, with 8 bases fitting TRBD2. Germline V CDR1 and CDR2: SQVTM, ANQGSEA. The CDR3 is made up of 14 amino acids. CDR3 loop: CSVTGTSGQESQYF. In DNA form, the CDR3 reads TGCAGCGTTACCGGTACTAGCGGACAAGAGTCCCAGTACTTC.

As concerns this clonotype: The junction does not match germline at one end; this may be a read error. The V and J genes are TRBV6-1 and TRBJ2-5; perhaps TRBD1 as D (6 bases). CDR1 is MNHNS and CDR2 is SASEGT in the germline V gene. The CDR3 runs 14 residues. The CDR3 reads CASLDRQTQETRYF. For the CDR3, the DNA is TGTGCCAGCCTGGACAGACAGACCCAAGAGACCCGGTACTTC.

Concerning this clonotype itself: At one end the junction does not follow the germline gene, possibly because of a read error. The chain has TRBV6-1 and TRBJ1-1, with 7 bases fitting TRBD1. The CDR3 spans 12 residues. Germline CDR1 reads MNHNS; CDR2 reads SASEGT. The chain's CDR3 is CVSRKGTARAFF. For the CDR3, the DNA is TGTGTCAGCAGGAAGGGGACAGCGAGGGCTTTCTTT.

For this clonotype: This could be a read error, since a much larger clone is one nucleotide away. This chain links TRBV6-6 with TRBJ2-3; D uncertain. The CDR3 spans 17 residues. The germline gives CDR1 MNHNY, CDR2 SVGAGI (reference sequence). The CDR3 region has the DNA TGTGCCAGCAGTTACTCGATTACTGGGTCGTCCACAGATATGCAGTATTTT. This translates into CASSYSITGSSTDMQYF.

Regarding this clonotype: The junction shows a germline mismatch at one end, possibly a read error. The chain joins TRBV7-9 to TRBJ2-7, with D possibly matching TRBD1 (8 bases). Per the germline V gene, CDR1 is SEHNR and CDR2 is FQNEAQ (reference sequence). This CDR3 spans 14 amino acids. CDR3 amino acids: CSSGIDRGFGEQYF. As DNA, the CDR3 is TGTTCCAGCGGGATCGACAGGGGTTTCGGGGAGCAGTACTTC.

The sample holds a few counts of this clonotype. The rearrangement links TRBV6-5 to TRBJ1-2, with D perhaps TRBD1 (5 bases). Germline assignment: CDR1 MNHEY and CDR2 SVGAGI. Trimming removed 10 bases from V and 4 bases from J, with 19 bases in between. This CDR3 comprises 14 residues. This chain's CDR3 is CATQRSGESYGYTF. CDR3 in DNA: TGTGCCACTCAACGGTCGGGGGAAAGCTATGGCTACACCTTC.

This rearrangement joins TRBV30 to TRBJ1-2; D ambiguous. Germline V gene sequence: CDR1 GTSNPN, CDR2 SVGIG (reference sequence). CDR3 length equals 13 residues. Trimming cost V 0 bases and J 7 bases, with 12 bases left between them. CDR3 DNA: TGTGCCTGGAGTGTAGATAAGACATCTGGCTACACCTTC. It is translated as CAWSVDKTSGYTF.

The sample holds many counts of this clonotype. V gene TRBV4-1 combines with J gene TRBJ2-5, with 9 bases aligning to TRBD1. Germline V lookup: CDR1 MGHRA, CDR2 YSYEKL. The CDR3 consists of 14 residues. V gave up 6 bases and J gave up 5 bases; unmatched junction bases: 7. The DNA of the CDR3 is TGCGCCAGCAGTTCGACAGGGGGAGGGGAGACCCAGTACTTC. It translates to CASSSTGGGETQYF.

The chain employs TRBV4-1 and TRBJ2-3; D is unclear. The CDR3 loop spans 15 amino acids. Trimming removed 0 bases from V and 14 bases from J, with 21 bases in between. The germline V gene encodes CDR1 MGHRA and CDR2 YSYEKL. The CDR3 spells CASSQDGQFTDMRYF. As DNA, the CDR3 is TGCGCCAGCAGCCAAGATGGTCAGTTCACAGATATGCGGTATTTT.

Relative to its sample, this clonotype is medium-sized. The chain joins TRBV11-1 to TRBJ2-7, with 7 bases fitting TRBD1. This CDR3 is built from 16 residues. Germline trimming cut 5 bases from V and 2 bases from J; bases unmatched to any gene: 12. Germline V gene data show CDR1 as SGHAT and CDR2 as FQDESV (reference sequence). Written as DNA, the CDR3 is TGTGCCAGCAGCCATACAGGGGTGTCCCTCCCCTACGAGCAGTACTTC. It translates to CASSHTGVSLPYEQYF.

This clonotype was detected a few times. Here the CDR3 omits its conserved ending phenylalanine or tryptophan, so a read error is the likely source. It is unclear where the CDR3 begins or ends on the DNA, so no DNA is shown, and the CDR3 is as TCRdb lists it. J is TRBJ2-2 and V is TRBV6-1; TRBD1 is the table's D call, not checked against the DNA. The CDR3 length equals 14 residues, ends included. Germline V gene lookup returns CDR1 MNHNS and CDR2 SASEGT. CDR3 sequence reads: CASSAGANTGELLL.

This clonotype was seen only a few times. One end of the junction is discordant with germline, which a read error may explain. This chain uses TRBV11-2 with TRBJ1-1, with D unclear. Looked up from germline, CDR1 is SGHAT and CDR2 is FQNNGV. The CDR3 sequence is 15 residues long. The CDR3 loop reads CANSPHAGQETEAFF. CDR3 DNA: TGTGCCAACAGCCCCCATGCAGGCCAAGAGACTGAAGCTTTCTTT. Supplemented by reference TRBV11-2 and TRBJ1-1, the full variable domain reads EAGVAQSPRYKIIEKRQSVAFWCNPISGHATLYWYQQILGQGPKLLIQFQNNGVVDDSQLPKDRFSAERLKGVDSTLKIQPAKLEDSAVYLCANSPHAGQETEAFFGQGTRLTVV.

The CDR3 loop is CAIVREPTDTQYF. As DNA, the CDR3 is TGTGCCATCGTCCGGGAGCCAACAGATACGCAGTATTTT. The chain employs TRBV10-3 and TRBJ2-3, with TRBD2 as a possible D gene (6 bases). CDR1 and CDR2 (germline): ENHRY, SYGVKD. This CDR3 comprises 13 residues. V lost 8 bases and J 3 bases, leaving 12 bases between the germline ends.

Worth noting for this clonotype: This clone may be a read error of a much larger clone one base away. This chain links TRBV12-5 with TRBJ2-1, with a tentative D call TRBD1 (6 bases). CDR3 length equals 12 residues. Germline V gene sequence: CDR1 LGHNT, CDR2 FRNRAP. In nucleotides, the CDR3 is TGTGGTAGTGGTTTGGGACAATATGAGCAGTTCTTC. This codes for CGSGLGQYEQFF.

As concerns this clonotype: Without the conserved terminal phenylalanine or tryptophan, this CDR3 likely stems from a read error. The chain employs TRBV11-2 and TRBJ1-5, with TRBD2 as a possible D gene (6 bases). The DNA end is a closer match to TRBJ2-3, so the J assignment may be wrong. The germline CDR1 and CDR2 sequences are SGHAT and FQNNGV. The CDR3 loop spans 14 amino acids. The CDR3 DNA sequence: TGTGCCAGCAGCTTCACCGGAGGGAATAAGCCCCAGTATTCT. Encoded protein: CASSFTGGNKPQYS.

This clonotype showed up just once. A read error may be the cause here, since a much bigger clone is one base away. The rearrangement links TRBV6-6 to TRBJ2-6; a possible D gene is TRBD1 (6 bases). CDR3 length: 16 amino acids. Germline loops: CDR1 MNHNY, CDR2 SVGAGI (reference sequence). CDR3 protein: CTASRGGVSGANVLTF. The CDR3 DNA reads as TGTACCGCCTCCAGGGGCGGAGTCTCTGGGGCCAACGTCCTGACTTTC.

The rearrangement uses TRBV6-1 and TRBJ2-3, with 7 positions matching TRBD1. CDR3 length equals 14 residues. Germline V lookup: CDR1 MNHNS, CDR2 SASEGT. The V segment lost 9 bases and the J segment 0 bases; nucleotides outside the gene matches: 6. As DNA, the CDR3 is TGTGCCAGTACAGGGGCACGGAGCACAGATACGCAGTATTTT. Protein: CASTGARSTDTQYF.

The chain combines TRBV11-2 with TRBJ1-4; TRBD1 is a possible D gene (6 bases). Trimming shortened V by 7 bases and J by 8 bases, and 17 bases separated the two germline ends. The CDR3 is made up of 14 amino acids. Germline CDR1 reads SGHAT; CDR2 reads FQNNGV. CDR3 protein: CASNKGGGEEKLFF. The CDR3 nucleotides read TGTGCCAGCAACAAAGGGGGGGGTGAGGAAAAACTGTTTTTT.

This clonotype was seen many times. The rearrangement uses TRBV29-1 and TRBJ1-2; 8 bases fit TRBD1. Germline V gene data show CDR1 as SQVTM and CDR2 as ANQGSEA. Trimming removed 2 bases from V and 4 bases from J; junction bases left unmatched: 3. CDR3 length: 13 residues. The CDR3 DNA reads TGCAGCGTTGAACAGGGGGCGTCCTATGGCTACACCTTC. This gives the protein CSVEQGASYGYTF.